The subject of this entry is one TCR beta chain. The antigen remains undetermined. This sample is drawn from a study of cytomegalovirus exposure and HLA in healthy donors. Study-level findings and limits: According to a subsequent analysis, TCR clusters identified in the first cohort showed a tendency to co-occur across the approximately 120 validation repertoires.

Sequencing was performed with immunoSEQ multiplex PCR; in TCRdb, only in-frame clones are kept and a portion is missing. Of around 60,000 clones listed, about 95% are singletons. The ends were cut back, 7 bases at V and 6 bases at J, with 15 bases in the middle. The germline V gene encodes CDR1 SGHTA and CDR2 FQGNSA. This CDR3 spans 13 amino acids. The sequence derives from a woman between 18 and 29 years old in good health and CMV-seronegative. What was sequenced was PBMCs. This chain joins TRBV7-2 and TRBJ1-1, with D uncertain. CDR3 DNA: TGTGCCAGCACCTCGGGAGGGCGGCCTGAAGCTTTCTTT. Amino acid sequence: CASTSGGRPEAFF.